These 16 T cell receptor beta chains were sequenced from one sample in a study of OX40 agonist ivuxolimab in advanced cancers. TCRdb's table, derived via immunoSEQ multiplex PCR, lists solely in-frame clones and lacks some. The repertoire holds around 33,000 clones, with about four fifths as singletons. The source material was CD4+ or CD8+ T cells sorted from blood, sampled in a trial of the OX40 agonist ivuxolimab. All receptors derive from an adult with an advanced solid tumor such as melanoma, head and neck, liver or kidney cancer.

The gene calls are TRBV27 and TRBJ2-5; tentatively, D is TRBD1 (5 bases). Trimming pared 3 bases from V and 5 bases from J, leaving 19 bases between. Germline loops: CDR1 MNHEY, CDR2 SMNVEV (reference sequence). The CDR3 is 16 amino acids. CDR3 in amino acids: CASSFHQGTYLETQYF. The CDR3, as DNA: TGTGCCAGCAGTTTTCATCAGGGAACGTATCTGGAGACCCAGTACTTC.

On this clone: The sample carries other DNA sequences with the same CDR3. J is TRBJ1-2 and V is TRBV5-6; TRBD1 matches 7 bases. The germline V gene has CDR1 SGHDT and CDR2 YYEEEE. The J segment lost 1 base and the V segment lost 0 bases, leaving 3 bases of the junction unmatched. The CDR3 consists of 15 residues. CDR3 bases: TGTGCCAGCAGCTTGGGGACAGGAGATAACTATGGCTACACCTTC. Protein product: CASSLGTGDNYGYTF. Full variable domain (rest looked up from reference TRBV5-6 and TRBJ1-2): DAGVTQSPTHLIKTRGQQVTLRCSPKSGHDTVSWYQQALGQGPQFIFQYYEEEERQRGNFPDRFSGHQFPNYSSELNVNALLLGDSALYLCASSLGTGDNYGYTFGSGTRLTVV.

The chain combines TRBV19 with TRBJ2-4; 7 nucleotides match TRBD1. With 3 bases clipped from V and 6 bases from J, the junction kept 2 bases outside the gene matches. The germline gives CDR1 LNHDA, CDR2 SQIVND (reference sequence). This CDR3 region has 13 residues. The CDR3 DNA is TGTGCCAGTAGTATCTGGACAGGAAACATTCAGTACTTC. Its protein product is CASSIWTGNIQYF.

The genes are TRBV7-6 and TRBJ2-2, with D tentatively TRBD2 (6 bases). CDR1 and CDR2 from the germline V gene are SGHVS and FNYEAQ. The CDR3 loop spans 16 amino acids. The V gene lost 5 bases and the J gene lost 0 bases, with 13 bases spanning the gap. DNA of the CDR3: TGTGCCAGCAGCCCCGGTTGGGGGGCGAACACCGGGGAGCTGTTTTTT. This encodes CASSPGWGANTGELFF.

This sequence joins TRBV10-3 and TRBJ2-7; 7 nucleotides align to TRBD1. The CDR3 contains 17 residues. J was trimmed by 4 bases and V by 1 base; bases with no gene match: 13. CDR1 is ENHRY, CDR2 SYGVKD, per germline. DNA for the CDR3: TGTGCCATCAGTGAGTTCAACAGGGGCATTTACAATTACGAGCAGTACTTC. Translating gives CAISEFNRGIYNYEQYF.

The chain recombines TRBV10-3 with TRBJ2-4; 9 bases align to TRBD1. The CDR3 is made up of 18 amino acids. CDR1 ENHRY and CDR2 SYGVKD come from the germline V gene. Trimming removed 0 bases from V and 1 base from J; junction bases left unmatched: 7. CDR3 DNA: TGTGCCATCAGTGAGTCGGGAGTGGGGACAGGGGCCAAAAACATTCAGTACTTC. This gives the protein CAISESGVGTGAKNIQYF.

The genes are TRBV12-5 and TRBJ1-1, with D unclear. V was clipped by 1 base and J by 5 bases, with 5 bases between them. Per the germline V gene, CDR1 is LGHNT and CDR2 is FRNRAP. The CDR3 has 12 residues. The CDR3 protein is CASGLGGTEAFF. In DNA form, the CDR3 reads TGTGCTAGTGGTTTGGGTGGGACTGAAGCTTTCTTT.

V usage is TRBV14 and J usage is TRBJ2-3; tentative D call: TRBD1 (5 bases). Trimming pared 4 bases from V and 0 bases from J, leaving 11 bases between. Germline V lookup: CDR1 SGHDN, CDR2 FVKESK. This CDR3 is built from 15 residues. Here the CDR3 reads CASSPSGLSTDTQYF. In nucleotides, the CDR3 is TGTGCCAGCAGCCCATCAGGGCTTAGCACAGATACGCAGTATTTT.

The sample holds one count of this clone. In nucleotides, the CDR3 is TGTGCCAGCAGTTACTCGAAGGGACATGAAGCTTTCTTT. It codes for CASSYSKGHEAFF. The genes are TRBV6-5 and TRBJ1-1, with D perhaps matching TRBD1 (6 bases). CDR3 size: 13 residues. Germline CDR1 reads MNHEY; CDR2 reads SVGAGI. Trimming removed 0 bases from V and 7 bases from J, with 9 bases in between.

The chain links TRBV9 to TRBJ1-2; no clear D gene. Trimming removed 3 bases at V and 0 bases at J, with 9 bases between. The CDR3 has 14 amino acids. Germline values: CDR1 SGDLS, CDR2 YYNGEE. This chain's CDR3 is CASSGGSANYGYTF. The CDR3 bases are TGTGCCAGCAGCGGAGGGTCAGCTAACTATGGCTACACCTTC.

Worth noting for this clone: Relative to the germline gene, one junction end is altered; a read error may explain this. The genes are TRBV19 and TRBJ1-5, with TRBD1 matching 7 bases. The germline CDR1 and CDR2 sequences are LNHDA and SQIVND (reference sequence). The CDR3 spans 15 residues. The CDR3 nucleotides are TGTGCCAGTAGCATAGGGACAGCTAGCAATCAGCCCCAGCATTTT. As protein: CASSIGTASNQPQHF.

The gene calls are TRBV7-6 and TRBJ1-1; 7 bases are shared with TRBD1. Germline CDR1 reads SGHVS; CDR2 reads FNYEAQ. The CDR3 is 14 residues long. V was clipped by 4 bases and J by 1 base; unmatched bases: 3. The DNA for the CDR3 is TGTGCCAGCAGCTCCGGGACAGCGAACACTGAAGCTTTCTTT. This codes for CASSSGTANTEAFF.

The CDR3 DNA sequence: TGTGCCTGGAGCCCCGGGACAAGAAGCAATCAGCCCCAGCATTTT. As protein: CAWSPGTRSNQPQHF. The chain has TRBV30 and TRBJ1-5, with D possibly being TRBD1 (6 bases). This CDR3 contains 15 residues. V was clipped by 3 bases and J by 1 base, with 13 bases between them. Germline values: CDR1 GTSNPN, CDR2 SVGIG (reference sequence).

The chain recombines TRBV6-6 with TRBJ1-1; D remains ambiguous. Trimming took off 5 bases at V and 0 bases at J, with 7 bases between the two ends. This CDR3 is 13 amino acids long. Germline CDR1 and CDR2: MNHNY and SVGAGI (reference sequence). The CDR3 nucleotides read TGTGCCAGCAGTGCGAGCGTGAACACTGAAGCTTTCTTT. It translates to CASSASVNTEAFF.

J is TRBJ2-2 and V is TRBV5-5; D remains unclear. The CDR3 runs to 14 residues. V lost 4 bases to trimming and J lost 0 bases, with 7 bases between them. CDR1 is SGHKS, CDR2 YYEKEE, per germline (reference sequence). CDR3 coding DNA: TGTGCCAGCAGCCCCGGGTCGAACACCGGGGAGCTGTTTTTT. It translates to CASSPGSNTGELFF.

The V call is TRBV7-9, the J call TRBJ2-2; a weak D match, TRBD1 (6 bases). The V end was cut by 5 bases, the J end by 6 bases, with 7 bases between. Germline CDR1 SEHNR, CDR2 FQNEAQ (reference sequence). The CDR3 spans 12 residues. The CDR3: CASSPGAGELFF. The CDR3 region has the DNA TGTGCCAGCAGCCCAGGGGCCGGGGAGCTGTTTTTT.